Each of the 2 T cell receptor beta chains below was sequenced from the same sample in a study of patients and donors after allogeneic stem cell transplantation. One entry per CDR3 protein results from TCRdb running MiXCR on the RT-PCR reads. The sample carries 37,000 or so distinct CDR3 sequences, around a third recorded once. The sequencing sample was made of blood, either unsorted or a sorted T cell fraction (not recorded which). The receptors were gathered from a human donor who was either an allogeneic HSCT recipient or a stem cell or donor lymphocyte infusion donor (not recorded which). It is not recorded whose cells these are; they may come from a transplant donor.

This clonotype was picked up a small number of times. V and J are TRBV10-3 and TRBJ2-7; possibly TRBD1 for D (6 bases). The CDR3 contains 15 residues. Trimming stripped 3 bases from V and 2 bases from J, with 14 bases between. Germline assignment: CDR1 ENHRY and CDR2 SYGVKD. This CDR3 reads CAISDLDRFTYEQYF. Here the CDR3 DNA reads TGTGCCATCAGTGACCTAGACAGGTTCACCTACGAGCAGTACTTC.

This clonotype was detected many times. The chain employs TRBV12-3 or TRBV12-4 and TRBJ1-1; D may be TRBD1 (5 bases). V lost 4 bases to trimming and J lost 4 bases, with 16 bases between them. This CDR3 is built from 15 residues. CDR3 sequence: CASSSHMLGGTEAFF. Here the CDR3 DNA reads TGTGCCAGCAGTTCGCATATGTTGGGGGGCACTGAAGCTTTCTTT.